The next 23 T cell receptor beta chains were all read from a single sample in a study of blood T cell repertoires in COVID-19. Using immunoSEQ multiplex PCR, the repertoire was profiled, and TCRdb retains in-frame clones only, with some absent. The sample includes more than 150,000 clones, roughly 83% seen only once; the top ten take roughly 2.8%. The sequenced sample consisted of peripheral blood. These receptors originate from an older woman with acute or convalescent COVID-19.

V is TRBV7-2 and J is TRBJ2-5; TRBD1 aligns across 8 bases. CDR1 SGHTA and CDR2 FQGNSA come from the germline V gene. This CDR3 region has 13 residues. J was trimmed by 5 bases and V by 5 bases; bases with no gene match: 4. The chain's CDR3 is CASSPYRGETQYF. The CDR3 region has the DNA TGTGCCAGCAGCCCCTACAGGGGGGAGACCCAGTACTTC.

V is TRBV5-6 and J is TRBJ1-1; TRBD1 matches at 11 bases. V shed 2 bases, J shed 5 bases, and the junction held 11 bases outside the gene matches. Germline V gives CDR1 SGHDT, CDR2 YYEEEE. CDR3 size: 17 residues. The CDR3 is CASSFAPGQGVGTEAFF. The CDR3 bases are TGTGCCAGCAGCTTCGCACCGGGACAGGGGGTCGGTACTGAAGCTTTCTTT.

This CDR3 is CASSSRGTGFQSSYEQYF. DNA for the CDR3: TGTGCCAGTAGTTCCCGCGGGACAGGGTTCCAAAGCTCCTACGAGCAGTACTTC. The chain joins TRBV19 to TRBJ2-7; 9 nucleotides align to TRBD1. The germline V gene has CDR1 LNHDA and CDR2 SQIVND (reference sequence). This CDR3 contains 18 residues. Losses at the gene ends were 5 bases for V and 0 bases for J; bases not matched to a gene: 14.

The chain employs TRBV28 and TRBJ2-2, with D possibly matching TRBD2 (6 bases). Germline V gene data show CDR1 as MDHEN and CDR2 as SYDVKM. There are 15 residues in the CDR3. The germline V and J ends were trimmed by 4 bases and 6 bases, with 15 bases remaining between them. CDR3: CASSSWEVEAGELFF. The CDR3 DNA reads as TGTGCCAGCAGTTCCTGGGAGGTCGAAGCCGGGGAGCTGTTTTTT.

The gene calls are TRBV6-4 and TRBJ1-6, with 12 bases that match TRBD1. With 6 bases clipped from V and 6 bases from J, the junction kept 9 bases outside the gene matches. Germline CDR1 reads MRHNA; CDR2 reads SNTAGT. This CDR3 has 17 residues. CDR3 residues: CASRPGTGGDRNSPLHF. The DNA for the CDR3 is TGTGCCAGCAGGCCCGGGACAGGGGGCGATCGTAATTCACCCCTCCACTTT.

The chain recombines TRBV12-5 with TRBJ1-2, with D uncertain. V shed 4 bases and J shed 3 bases, with 3 bases lying between them. The CDR3 spans 11 residues. From germline, CDR1 is LGHNT and CDR2 FRNRAP. The CDR3 nucleotides read TGTGCTAGTGGTTCCTACTATGGCTACACCTTC. Its protein is CASGSYYGYTF.

The chain has TRBV18 and TRBJ1-6; 8 bases fit TRBD1. Looked up from germline, CDR1 is KGHSH and CDR2 is LQKENI. CDR3 length: 17 amino acids. The V gene end was trimmed by 3 bases and the J gene end by 7 bases; junction bases not matched to a gene: 11. The CDR3 sequence: CASSPQDRGAGNSPLHF. CDR3 nucleotides: TGTGCCAGCTCACCTCAAGACAGGGGCGCAGGGAATTCACCCCTCCACTTT.

The chain's CDR3 is CASTFQGAYGYTF. CDR3 DNA: TGTGCCAGCACGTTTCAGGGGGCCTATGGCTACACCTTC. The chain couples TRBV12-3 or TRBV12-4 to TRBJ1-2, with 8 bases fitting TRBD1. The CDR3 is 13 residues long. V lost 7 bases, J lost 4 bases, and 5 bases stayed unmatched.

The chain has TRBV10-3 and TRBJ2-3, with TRBD2 matching over 9 bases. The CDR3 sequence is 14 residues long. Germline lookup yields CDR1 ENHRY and CDR2 SYGVKD. V gave up 3 bases and J gave up 3 bases; unmatched junction bases: 1. As DNA, the CDR3 is TGTGCCATCAGTGATCTAGCGGGGACAGATACGCAGTATTTT. Protein sequence: CAISDLAGTDTQYF.

J is TRBJ1-5 and V is TRBV7-9; D is possibly TRBD1 (5 bases). The V and J ends lost 5 bases and 0 bases respectively, with 11 bases between them. The CDR3 loop spans 15 amino acids. Germline V gene lookup returns CDR1 SEHNR and CDR2 FQNEAQ (reference sequence). CDR3 nucleotides: TGTGCCAGCAGCGCCGCGGGGGGTAGCAATCAGCCCCAGCATTTT. Residues: CASSAAGGSNQPQHF.

The sample holds a few counts of this clone. This chain connects TRBV19 to TRBJ1-5, with D hard to call. The CDR3 totals 13 residues. CDR1 is LNHDA, CDR2 SQIVND, per germline (reference sequence). V shed 8 bases and J shed 3 bases, with 11 bases lying between them. The CDR3 DNA is TGTGCCAGTGGCGAGACACACAATCAGCCCCAGCATTTT. It codes for CASGETHNQPQHF.

The J gene is TRBJ2-3, the V gene TRBV7-9; D ambiguous. Germline assignment: CDR1 SEHNR and CDR2 FQNEAQ (reference sequence). The CDR3 covers 16 residues. The V and J ends lost 2 bases and 2 bases respectively, with 14 bases between them. The CDR3: CASSLSNSQDTDTQYF. In DNA form, the CDR3 reads TGTGCCAGCAGCTTATCAAATAGCCAAGACACAGATACGCAGTATTTT. Full variable domain (missing parts from reference TRBV7-9 and TRBJ2-3): DTGVSQNPRHKITKRGQNVTFRCDPISEHNRLYWYRQTLGQGPEFLTYFQNEAQLEKSRLLSDRFSAERPKGSFSTLEIQRTEQGDSAMYLCASSLSNSQDTDTQYFGPGTRLTVL.

V is TRBV5-1 and J is TRBJ2-7, with 10 bases identical to TRBD2. This CDR3 is built from 15 residues. V was pared by 4 bases and J by 0 bases, with 4 bases of the junction left unmatched. The V gene's germline CDR1 is SGHRS and CDR2 YFSETQ. DNA of the CDR3: TGCGCCAGCAGCCCCCTAGCGGGGGCCTCCTACGAGCAGTACTTC. Protein product: CASSPLAGASYEQYF.

The chain employs TRBV5-1 and TRBJ1-1, with no clear D. Germline values: CDR1 SGHRS, CDR2 YFSETQ. The CDR3 extends over 16 amino acids. The V and J ends lost 4 bases and 0 bases respectively, with 16 bases between them. The CDR3 nucleotides read TGCGCCAGCAGCATCGCGACGGGTGGCATGAACACTGAAGCTTTCTTT. This codes for CASSIATGGMNTEAFF.

The chain carries TRBV4-2 and TRBJ1-1; D unclear. The CDR3 runs 15 residues. Trimming took off 0 bases at V and 1 base at J, with 9 bases between the two ends. CDR1 and CDR2 (germline): LGHNA, YNFKEQ. The DNA of the CDR3 is TGTGCCAGCAGCCAAGATCGCAGGCAGAACACTGAAGCTTTCTTT. Translating it yields CASSQDRRQNTEAFF.

The chain joins TRBV7-9 to TRBJ1-1; 7 bases align to TRBD1. V trimming: 11 bases; J trimming: 1 base; junction bases outside the gene matches: 7. Germline CDR1 is SEHNR and CDR2 is FQNEAQ (reference sequence). The CDR3 has 13 amino acids. CDR3 amino acids: CASEGQTNTEAFF. CDR3 DNA sequence: TGTGCCTCCGAGGGACAGACGAACACTGAAGCTTTCTTT.

This chain joins TRBV3-1 (or the pseudogene TRBV3-2) and TRBJ2-6, with 7 bases fitting TRBD2. The CDR3 totals 16 residues. Germline V gene data show CDR1 as LGHDT and CDR2 as YNNKEL (reference sequence). J was trimmed by 1 base and V by 5 bases; bases with no gene match: 5. CDR3 in amino acids: CASSRGGDSGANVLTF. CDR3 coding DNA: TGTGCCAGCAGCAGGGGAGGGGATTCTGGGGCCAACGTCCTGACTTTC.

The rearrangement uses TRBV6-5 and TRBJ1-1; no firm D call. The germline V and J ends were trimmed by 6 bases and 11 bases, with 13 bases remaining between them. Germline V gene data show CDR1 as MNHEY and CDR2 as SVGAGI. The CDR3 loop spans 11 amino acids. Here the CDR3 reads CASRNILGAFF. CDR3 DNA: TGTGCCAGCAGGAACATCCTCGGGGCTTTCTTT.

The V gene is TRBV19, the J gene TRBJ1-2, with D possibly being TRBD1 (6 bases). There are 18 residues in the CDR3. Trimming removed 1 base at V and 1 base at J, with 19 bases between. CDR1 LNHDA and CDR2 SQIVND come from the germline V gene (reference sequence). CDR3 sequence reads: CASSIVFWGRNVNYGYTF. The CDR3 region has the DNA TGTGCCAGTAGTATAGTCTTCTGGGGGCGCAACGTTAACTATGGCTACACCTTC.

This clone occurred a few times. The V gene is TRBV27, the J gene TRBJ2-1; 7 nucleotides line up with TRBD1. The germline CDR1 and CDR2 sequences are MNHEY and SMNVEV (reference sequence). The J segment lost 0 bases and the V segment lost 6 bases, leaving 5 bases of the junction unmatched. CDR3 length: 15 amino acids. Written as DNA, the CDR3 is TGTGCCAGCAGCCTCGACAGGGCCTCCTACAATGAGCAGTTCTTC. Protein sequence: CASSLDRASYNEQFF.

This clone has at least ten counts. The chain is built from TRBV7-6 and TRBJ2-7; a possible D gene is TRBD2 (6 bases). CDR3 size: 14 residues. Germline assignment: CDR1 SGHVS and CDR2 FNYEAQ. Between the trimmed V and J ends, which lost 2 bases and 2 bases, there was a span of 10 bases. The CDR3 nucleotides read TGTGCCAGCAGCTTATTCGGGGGACCCTACGAGCAGTACTTC. This sequence encodes CASSLFGGPYEQYF.

The V call is TRBV28, the J call TRBJ1-2; 8 nucleotides agree with TRBD1. J lost 1 base, V lost 4 bases, and 5 bases had no gene match. CDR1 is MDHEN, CDR2 SYDVKM, per germline. The CDR3 has 15 amino acids. CDR3 loop: CASSWRTGNNYGYTF. DNA of the CDR3: TGTGCCAGCAGTTGGAGGACAGGGAATAACTATGGCTACACCTTC.

This chain uses TRBV28 with TRBJ2-5; TRBD2 agrees at 11 bases. Germline V gene sequence: CDR1 MDHEN, CDR2 SYDVKM. This CDR3 spans 16 amino acids. After removal of 5 bases from V and 5 bases from J, the junction contained 10 bases not matched to a gene. The CDR3 spells CASSPHSGGARETQYF. CDR3 DNA: TGTGCCAGCAGTCCGCATAGCGGGGGGGCTCGGGAGACCCAGTACTTC. The full variable domain, with the rest looked up from reference TRBV28 and TRBJ2-5, is DVKVTQSSRYLVKRTGEKVFLECVQDMDHENMFWYRQDPGLGLRLIYFSYDVKMKEKGDIPEGYSVSREKKERFSLILESASTNQTSMYLCASSPHSGGARETQYFGPGTRLLVL.